The 10 T cell receptor beta chains reported below all come from one sample, sequenced in a study of blood T cell repertoires in COVID-19. Sequenced by immunoSEQ multiplex PCR; TCRdb stores in-frame clones only, minus some. The repertoire includes about 230,000 clones, approximately 81% of them detected once, and roughly 7.9% sits in the top ten. What was sequenced was peripheral blood. The receptors originated from a woman aged 80 or older with acute or convalescent COVID-19.

V is TRBV28 and J is TRBJ2-7; 8 nucleotides agree with TRBD2. Unmatched junction bases numbered 9, after V lost 8 bases and J lost 0 bases. CDR3 length: 15 amino acids. Per the germline V gene, CDR1 is MDHEN and CDR2 is SYDVKM. CDR3 nucleotides: TGTGCCAGCCGGGGGGGCAGCCTTCTCTCCTACGAGCAGTACTTC. This gives the protein CASRGGSLLSYEQYF.

The chain combines TRBV24-1 with TRBJ1-6; TRBD1 matches at 11 bases. The CDR3 runs to 14 residues. Germline loops: CDR1 KGHDR, CDR2 SFDVKD. V lost 7 bases, J lost 7 bases, and 2 bases stayed unmatched. The CDR3 sequence is CATSGTGGNSPLHF. The CDR3, as DNA: TGTGCCACCAGCGGGACAGGGGGGAATTCACCCCTCCACTTT.

This clone was recorded at least ten times. The rearrangement uses TRBV7-9 and TRBJ2-1; D is possibly TRBD2 (5 bases). Trimming took off 2 bases at V and 15 bases at J, with 14 bases between the two ends. Germline lookup yields CDR1 SEHNR and CDR2 FQNEAQ (reference sequence). This CDR3 has 12 residues. CDR3 protein: CASSLKGRRGFF. CDR3 bases: TGTGCCAGCAGCTTAAAAGGCCGTCGGGGGTTCTTC.

DNA of the CDR3: TGTGCCAGCAGTTTAGCCGACAGGGTGAGCTACGAGCAGTACTTC. It yields the protein CASSLADRVSYEQYF. V is TRBV28 and J is TRBJ2-7; 7 bases match TRBD1. This CDR3 is built from 15 residues. The trim removed 2 bases at V and 3 bases at J, leaving 7 bases unmatched. Germline V lookup: CDR1 MDHEN, CDR2 SYDVKM.

This clone was detected a few times. The V gene is TRBV3-1 (or the pseudogene TRBV3-2), the J gene TRBJ2-7; 7 nucleotides line up with TRBD1. CDR1 is LGHDT, CDR2 YNNKEL, per germline (reference sequence). The CDR3 spans 14 residues. With 1 base clipped from V and 4 bases from J, the junction kept 4 bases outside the gene matches. As DNA, the CDR3 is TGTGCCAGCAGCCAAGGTTGGGACAGATACGAGCAGTACTTC. Its translation is CASSQGWDRYEQYF.

To note about this clone: Mismatch with germline at one junction end may stem from a read error. The J gene is TRBJ2-3, the V gene TRBV12-3 or TRBV12-4; 11 bases map to TRBD2. The CDR3 runs 13 residues. Here the CDR3 reads CASSSQGLADGNF. The CDR3 bases are TGTGCCAGCAGTTCGCAGGGACTAGCGGACGGGAATTTT.

The V and J genes are TRBV4-1 and TRBJ1-5, with 7 bases that match TRBD1. Trimming at V came to 3 bases and at J to 2 bases, leaving 10 bases not matched to a gene. The CDR3 extends over 17 amino acids. Germline lookup yields CDR1 MGHRA and CDR2 YSYEKL. CDR3 DNA: TGCGCCAGCAGCCACGGTACAGTTACAGGGGGCAATCAGCCCCAGCATTTT. It encodes CASSHGTVTGGNQPQHF.

This clone was seen at least ten times. The chain combines TRBV12-5 with TRBJ2-7; tentatively, D is TRBD1 (5 bases). The CDR3 runs 16 residues. V was clipped by 3 bases and J by 1 base, with 16 bases between them. Germline CDR1 reads LGHNT; CDR2 reads FRNRAP. CDR3 DNA sequence: TGTGCTAGTGGTTTTACCCGCGACAGTGTTTCCTACGAGCAGTACTTC. Translation gives CASGFTRDSVSYEQYF.

The rearrangement joins TRBV28 to TRBJ2-1; weak D call: TRBD2 (5 bases). In germline, CDR1 is MDHEN, CDR2 SYDVKM. The CDR3 has 16 amino acids. The V gene lost 4 bases and the J gene lost 3 bases, with 16 bases spanning the gap. The chain's CDR3 is CASSSRSGYIYNEQFF. The CDR3, as DNA: TGTGCCAGCAGTTCCCGAAGCGGTTATATCTACAATGAGCAGTTCTTC.

CDR3 DNA sequence: TGCGCCAGCAGCTTCCCCCGGGATCAAGAGACCCAGTACTTC. Translated, it gives CASSFPRDQETQYF. The rearrangement links TRBV5-1 to TRBJ2-5; D might be TRBD2 (5 bases). The germline CDR1 and CDR2 sequences are SGHRS and YFSETQ. Trimming took 2 bases from V and 2 from J, leaving 10 bases between them. This CDR3 is built from 14 residues.